The 22 T cell receptor beta chains presented below share a single source sample, sequenced in a study of CD8+CD57+ T cells in acquired aplastic anemia. TCR beta VDJ and CDR3 profiling used genomic DNA as template. TCRdb recomputed calls from the reads with MiXCR, one row per CDR3 protein. The table records hundreds of thousands of distinct CDR3 sequences, 55% to 70% of them present only once. Sequenced sample: sorted CD4+, CD8+, or CD8+CD57+ T cells (not recorded which) from PBMCs. These receptor sequences come from a human donor in good health, serving as a control.

This clonotype was counted many times. This rearrangement joins TRBV7-2 to TRBJ2-1; 11 nucleotides agree with TRBD2. The CDR3 loop spans 14 amino acids. V shed 1 base, J shed 7 bases, and the junction held 0 bases outside the gene matches. Germline CDR1 SGHTA, CDR2 FQGNSA. CDR3 residues: CASSLVAGGNEQFF. The DNA for the CDR3 is TGTGCCAGCAGCTTAGTAGCGGGGGGGAATGAGCAGTTCTTC. The variable domain in full, completed from reference TRBV7-2 and TRBJ2-1, reads GAGVSQSPSNKVTEKGKDVELRCDPISGHTALYWYRQSLGQGLEFLIYFQGNSAPDKSGLPSDRFSAERTGGSVSTLTIQRTQQEDSAVYLCASSLVAGGNEQFFGPGTRLTVL.

This clonotype was seen at least ten times. The J gene is TRBJ1-1, the V gene TRBV5-1; tentative D call: TRBD1 (6 bases). The CDR3 covers 12 residues. The germline gives CDR1 SGHRS, CDR2 YFSETQ. V shed 0 bases and J shed 11 bases, with 11 bases lying between them. CDR3 in DNA: TGCGCCAGCAGCTTGGATGGCGGGGGCGCTTTCTTT. It codes for CASSLDGGGAFF. The variable domain in full, with the rest retrieved from reference TRBV5-1 and TRBJ1-1, is KAGVTQTPRYLIKTRGQQVTLSCSPISGHRSVSWYQQTPGQGLQFLFEYFSETQRNKGNFPGRFSGRQFSNSRSEMNVSTLELGDSALYLCASSLDGGGAFFGQGTRLTVV.

The chain combines TRBV9 with TRBJ2-1; the match to TRBD2 covers 8 bases. The CDR3 covers 13 residues. With 7 bases clipped from V and 4 bases from J, the junction kept 4 bases outside the gene matches. CDR1 and CDR2 (germline): SGDLS, YYNGEE. The DNA for the CDR3 is TGTGCCAGCGATGGCGGGGGGTACAATGAGCAGTTCTTC. Translated, it gives CASDGGGYNEQFF.

Turning to this clonotype: One end of the junction varies from germline; a read error may be responsible. V usage is TRBV29-1 and J usage is TRBJ1-1; TRBD1 aligns across 8 bases. CDR3 size: 11 residues. Per germline, CDR1 SQVTM and CDR2 ANQGSEA. CDR3 nucleotide sequence: TGCAGCGTCGTACAGGGGGATGGAGCTTCCTTT. Translated, it gives CSVVQGDGASF.

The chain joins TRBV12-3 or TRBV12-4 to TRBJ1-1; weak D call: TRBD1 (5 bases). The CDR3 has 14 residues. With 4 bases removed from V and 5 bases from J, the gap between germline ends came to 14 bases. The CDR3 sequence: CASSYTTPGTEAFF. The CDR3 bases are TGTGCCAGCAGTTATACTACTCCAGGGACTGAAGCTTTCTTT.

V and J are TRBV9 and TRBJ1-6; perhaps TRBD1 as D (6 bases). V was clipped by 4 bases and J by 12 bases, with 17 bases between them. The CDR3 is 14 residues long. Looked up from germline, CDR1 is SGDLS and CDR2 is YYNGEE. The CDR3 region has the DNA TGTGCCAGCAGCTTGGGGGCGTCGAATGAACCCCTCCACTTT. This codes for CASSLGASNEPLHF. The complete variable domain, with remaining parts taken from reference TRBV9 and TRBJ1-6, reads DSGVTQTPKHLITATGQRVTLRCSPRSGDLSVYWYQQSLDQGLQFLIQYYNGEERAKGNILERFSAQQFPDLHSELNLSSLELGDSALYFCASSLGASNEPLHFGNGTRLTVT.

This clonotype has a count of ten or more. This chain links TRBV5-4 with TRBJ2-7; 10 positions match TRBD1. V dropped 4 bases and J dropped 6; count of bases not matched to a gene: 10. Germline CDR1 SGHNT, CDR2 YYREEE (reference sequence). CDR3 length: 15 residues. Here the CDR3 reads CASSLSRGQGVEQYF. DNA of the CDR3: TGTGCCAGCAGCCTGTCGAGAGGACAGGGGGTCGAGCAGTACTTC.

Ten or more counts support this clonotype. This chain uses TRBV6-2 or TRBV6-3 with TRBJ1-5; 9 bases agree with TRBD1. The CDR3 covers 16 residues. Trimming took 5 bases from V and 3 from J; bases not matched to a gene: 8. Germline CDR1 is MNHEY and CDR2 is SVGEGT. This chain's CDR3 is CASSHPGQGYNQPQHF. The CDR3 DNA reads as TGTGCCAGCAGTCACCCGGGACAGGGATACAATCAGCCCCAGCATTTT.

The chain recombines TRBV7-3 with TRBJ2-2; 9 bases align to TRBD1. The V segment lost 6 bases and the J segment 8 bases; nucleotides outside the gene matches: 10. The germline gives CDR1 SGHTA, CDR2 FQGTGA. This CDR3 has 15 amino acids. This CDR3 reads CASSQLGQGTGELFF. The CDR3 DNA is TGTGCCAGCAGTCAGTTGGGACAGGGCACTGGGGAGCTGTTTTTT.

This clonotype was seen ten or more times. The rearrangement uses TRBV20-1 and TRBJ2-3, with a tentative D call TRBD1 (5 bases). The CDR3 is 16 amino acids. Germline lookup yields CDR1 DFQATT and CDR2 SNEGSKA (reference sequence). Between the trimmed V and J ends, which lost 0 bases and 0 bases, there was a span of 13 bases. CDR3: CSARDSRTGSTDTQYF. The CDR3 DNA is TGCAGTGCTAGAGATTCCCGCACAGGTAGCACAGATACGCAGTATTTT.

This clonotype is a singleton in its sample. The CDR3 DNA sequence: TGTGCCAGCAGCTTTACAGACCCCGACGAGCAGTACGTC. Its protein product is CASSFTDPDEQYV. The chain couples TRBV7-9 to TRBJ2-7, with D unresolved. Trimming left V 3 bases short and J 5 bases short, with 11 bases between. Germline V gene lookup returns CDR1 SEHNR and CDR2 FQNEAQ (reference sequence). The CDR3 length is 13 residues.

The rearrangement joins TRBV7-2 to TRBJ1-5; D is undetermined. The CDR3 consists of 16 residues. The germline V gene has CDR1 SGHTA and CDR2 FQGNSA. V was trimmed by 5 bases and J by 9 bases, leaving 23 bases between them. In DNA, the CDR3 is TGTGCCAGCAGCCCTGGGCAGAGGGAATCCTTCTTGCCCCAGCATTTT. Translating gives CASSPGQRESFLPQHF.

The CDR3 sequence: CASSIRLEGTGELFF. CDR3 coding DNA: TGTGCCAGTAGTATACGGCTAGAGGGCACCGGGGAGCTGTTTTTT. This chain links TRBV19 with TRBJ2-2; D perhaps matches TRBD2 (5 bases). The germline V gene has CDR1 LNHDA and CDR2 SQIVND (reference sequence). The ends were cut back, 2 bases at V and 4 bases at J, with 11 bases in the middle. The CDR3 consists of 15 residues.

The chain combines TRBV11-2 with TRBJ2-7, with D uncertain. The germline CDR1 and CDR2 sequences are SGHAT and FQNNGV. V was shortened by 3 bases and J by 2 bases, with 14 bases between the two germline ends. The CDR3 is 15 amino acids. CDR3 sequence reads: CASSFAASITYEQYF. The CDR3 region has the DNA TGTGCCAGCAGCTTTGCCGCGTCAATCACCTACGAGCAGTACTTC.

V usage is TRBV20-1 and J usage is TRBJ2-3; D is possibly TRBD1 (6 bases). The germline CDR1 and CDR2 sequences are DFQATT and SNEGSKA (reference sequence). The ends were cut back, 5 bases at V and 0 bases at J, with 18 bases in the middle. The CDR3 sequence is 16 residues long. The CDR3 DNA reads TGCAGTGCTCACCACGCCATACAGGGTAGCACAGATACGCAGTATTTT. Residues: CSAHHAIQGSTDTQYF.

The rearrangement joins TRBV5-6 to TRBJ2-2; no clear D. Trimming removed 4 bases at V and 4 bases at J, with 17 bases between. Germline V lookup: CDR1 SGHDT, CDR2 YYEEEE. This CDR3 is built from 16 residues. In nucleotides, the CDR3 is TGTGCCAGCAGCCTGCGTCTTGGCATAGGCACCGGGGAGCTGTTTTTT. Translation gives CASSLRLGIGTGELFF. Filled out from reference TRBV5-6 and TRBJ2-2, the complete variable domain reads DAGVTQSPTHLIKTRGQQVTLRCSPKSGHDTVSWYQQALGQGPQFIFQYYEEEERQRGNFPDRFSGHQFPNYSSELNVNALLLGDSALYLCASSLRLGIGTGELFFGEGSRLTVL.

This rearrangement joins TRBV12-3 or TRBV12-4 to TRBJ1-1; D is possibly TRBD1 (5 bases). Deletions cut 6 bases from V and 7 bases from J, with 12 bases between. The CDR3 length is 12 residues. Here the CDR3 reads CASRTDGIEAFF. The CDR3 nucleotides are TGTGCCAGCAGGACAGACGGGATTGAAGCTTTCTTT.

The chain employs TRBV7-2 and TRBJ2-7; D possibly matches TRBD1 or TRBD2 (5 bases each). Germline loops: CDR1 SGHTA, CDR2 FQGNSA. V was trimmed by 6 bases and J by 13 bases, leaving 25 bases between them. This CDR3 region has 14 residues. The CDR3 DNA reads TGTGCCAGCAGTACCCGGACTCCGCAGGGCTACACCTACTTC. Its translation is CASSTRTPQGYTYF.

On this clonotype itself: The conserved phenylalanine or tryptophan is not found at the CDR3 terminus, so this likely reflects a read error. Because the CDR3's place on the DNA is in doubt, the DNA is left out and the CDR3 is given as listed by TCRdb. This chain joins TRBV7-2 and TRBJ2-7. The CDR3 is made up of 13 amino acids, end residues included. CDR1 is SGHTA and CDR2 is FQGNSA in the germline V gene. The CDR3 protein is CASSFKYDGVEQY.

This clonotype was counted ten times or more. V is TRBV7-9 and J is TRBJ1-1, with a tentative D call TRBD1 (6 bases). Germline V gives CDR1 SEHNR, CDR2 FQNEAQ (reference sequence). CDR3 length: 14 residues. The V and J ends lost 2 bases and 3 bases respectively, with 10 bases between them. The CDR3 loop is CASSLSRGHTEAFF. The CDR3 bases are TGTGCCAGCAGCTTATCCAGGGGACACACTGAAGCTTTCTTT.

This clonotype was seen only a few times. CDR3 sequence reads: CSVGTGGTEAFF. The CDR3 DNA sequence: TGCAGCGTCGGGACAGGGGGCACTGAAGCTTTCTTT. The rearrangement joins TRBV29-1 to TRBJ1-1; 11 nucleotides align to TRBD1. Per the germline V gene, CDR1 is SQVTM and CDR2 is ANQGSEA. V lost 6 bases to trimming and J lost 4 bases; unmatched junction nucleotides: 1. The CDR3 is 12 amino acids.

As for this clonotype: With a much larger clone just one base away, this may be a read error. The chain joins TRBV18 to TRBJ2-7, with a tentative D call TRBD1 (5 bases). The V gene's germline CDR1 is KGHSH and CDR2 LQKENI. V was shortened by 2 bases and J by 3 bases, with 8 bases between the two germline ends. The CDR3 consists of 13 residues. Here the CDR3 DNA reads TGTGCCAGCTCACCATCTGACAGCTACGAGCAGTACTTC. It specifies CASSPSDSYEQYF.